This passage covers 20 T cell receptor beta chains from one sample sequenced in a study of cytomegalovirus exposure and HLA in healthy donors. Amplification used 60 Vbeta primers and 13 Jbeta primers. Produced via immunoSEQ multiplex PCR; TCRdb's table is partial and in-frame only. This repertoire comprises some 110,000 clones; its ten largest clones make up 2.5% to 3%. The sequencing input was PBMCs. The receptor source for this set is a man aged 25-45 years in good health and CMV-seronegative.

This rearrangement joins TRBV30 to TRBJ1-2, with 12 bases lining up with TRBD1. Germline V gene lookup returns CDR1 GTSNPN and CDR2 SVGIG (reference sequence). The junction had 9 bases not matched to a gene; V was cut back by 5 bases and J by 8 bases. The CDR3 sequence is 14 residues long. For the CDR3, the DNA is TGTGCCTGGTGTCCGGGACAGGGGGCGTTCGGCTACACCTTC. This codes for CAWCPGQGAFGYTF.

CDR3 DNA sequence: TGTGCCAGCTCACCACCGGACAGGTTCACTGAAGCTTTCTTT. This encodes CASSPPDRFTEAFF. The J gene is TRBJ1-1, the V gene TRBV18, with 7 bases identical to TRBD1. The V gene's germline CDR1 is KGHSH and CDR2 LQKENI. The CDR3 sequence is 14 residues long. Trimming removed 0 bases from V and 4 bases from J; junction bases left unmatched: 2.

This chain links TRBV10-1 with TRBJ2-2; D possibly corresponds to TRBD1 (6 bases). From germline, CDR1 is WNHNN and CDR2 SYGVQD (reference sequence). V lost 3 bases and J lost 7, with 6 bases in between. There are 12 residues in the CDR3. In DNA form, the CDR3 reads TGCGCCAGCAGTGACAGGGGCGGGGAGCTGTTTTTT. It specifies CASSDRGGELFF.

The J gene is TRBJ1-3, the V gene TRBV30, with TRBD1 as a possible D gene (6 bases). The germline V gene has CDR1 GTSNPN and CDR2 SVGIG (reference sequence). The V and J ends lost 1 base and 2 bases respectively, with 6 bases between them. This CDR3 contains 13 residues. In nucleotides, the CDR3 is TGTGCCTGGAGTGAGGGGGCTGGAAACACCATATATTTT. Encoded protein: CAWSEGAGNTIYF.

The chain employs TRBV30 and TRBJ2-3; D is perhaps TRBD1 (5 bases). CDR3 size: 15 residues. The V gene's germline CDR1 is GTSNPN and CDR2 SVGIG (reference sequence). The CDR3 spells CAGQNDLRPADTQYF. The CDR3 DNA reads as TGTGCTGGACAAAACGACCTTCGACCTGCAGATACGCAGTATTTT.

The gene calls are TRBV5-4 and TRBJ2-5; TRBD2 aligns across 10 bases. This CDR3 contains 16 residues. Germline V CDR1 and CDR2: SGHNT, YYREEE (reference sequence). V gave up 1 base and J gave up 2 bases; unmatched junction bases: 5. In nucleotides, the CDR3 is TGTGCCAGCAGCTTGAATCGACTAGCGGGTCAAGAGACCCAGTACTTC. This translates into CASSLNRLAGQETQYF. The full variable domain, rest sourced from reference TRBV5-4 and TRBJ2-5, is ETGVTQSPTHLIKTRGQQVTLRCSSQSGHNTVSWYQQALGQGPQFIFQYYREEENGRGNFPPRFSGLQFPNYSSELNVNALELDDSALYLCASSLNRLAGQETQYFGPGTRLLVL.

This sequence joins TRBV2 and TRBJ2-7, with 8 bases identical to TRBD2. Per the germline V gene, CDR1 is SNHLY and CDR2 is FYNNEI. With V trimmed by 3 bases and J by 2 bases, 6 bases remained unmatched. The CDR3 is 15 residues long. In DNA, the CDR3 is TGTGCCAGCAGTGATACGAAAGCGGGAGCCTACGAGCAGTACTTC. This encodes CASSDTKAGAYEQYF.

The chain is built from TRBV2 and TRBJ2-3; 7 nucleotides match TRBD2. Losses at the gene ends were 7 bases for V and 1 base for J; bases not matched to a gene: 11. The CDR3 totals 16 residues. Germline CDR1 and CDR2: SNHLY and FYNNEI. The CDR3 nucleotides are TGTGCCAGCAAGGGAAGGCTAGCGGTAGGCACAGATACGCAGTATTTT. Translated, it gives CASKGRLAVGTDTQYF.

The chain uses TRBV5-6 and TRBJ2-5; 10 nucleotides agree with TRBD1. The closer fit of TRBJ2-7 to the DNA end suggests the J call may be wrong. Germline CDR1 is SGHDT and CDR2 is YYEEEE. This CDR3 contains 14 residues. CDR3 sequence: CASSLRQGADEQYF. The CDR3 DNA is TGTGCCAGCAGCCTTAGACAGGGGGCCGACGAGCAGTACTTC.

CDR3 sequence: CASRGQGNTEAFF. The CDR3 region has the DNA TGTGCCAGCAGGGGACAGGGCAACACTGAAGCTTTCTTT. The V and J genes are TRBV28 and TRBJ1-1; TRBD1 agrees at 9 bases. Germline V gene lookup returns CDR1 MDHEN and CDR2 SYDVKM. The CDR3 runs to 13 residues. After removal of 6 bases from V and 2 bases from J, the junction contained 1 base not matched to a gene.

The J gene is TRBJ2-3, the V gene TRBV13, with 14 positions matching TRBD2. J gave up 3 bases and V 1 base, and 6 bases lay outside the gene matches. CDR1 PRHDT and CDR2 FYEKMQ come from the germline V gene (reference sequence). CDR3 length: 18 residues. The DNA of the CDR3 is TGTGCCAGCAGCTTAGCCGGGACTAGCGGGAGAAGGACAGATACGCAGTATTTT. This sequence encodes CASSLAGTSGRRTDTQYF. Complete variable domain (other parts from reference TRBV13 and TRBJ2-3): AAGVIQSPRHLIKEKRETATLKCYPIPRHDTVYWYQQGPGQDPQFLISFYEKMQSDKGSIPDRFSAQQFSDYHSELNMSSLELGDSALYFCASSLAGTSGRRTDTQYFGPGTRLTVL.

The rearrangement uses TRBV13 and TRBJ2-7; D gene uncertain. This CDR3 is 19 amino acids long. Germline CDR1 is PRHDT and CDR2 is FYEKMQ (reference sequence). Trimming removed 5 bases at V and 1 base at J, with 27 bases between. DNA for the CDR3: TGTGCCAGCAGCATCTTTCAGCCGCCGGCGGCCCCTGGGTCCTACGAGCAGTACTTC. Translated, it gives CASSIFQPPAAPGSYEQYF.

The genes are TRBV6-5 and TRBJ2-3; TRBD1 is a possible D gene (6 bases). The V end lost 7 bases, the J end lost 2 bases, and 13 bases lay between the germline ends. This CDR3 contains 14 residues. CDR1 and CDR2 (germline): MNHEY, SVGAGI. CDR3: CASKGQGHTDTQYF. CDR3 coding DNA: TGTGCCAGCAAGGGACAAGGCCACACAGATACGCAGTATTTT.

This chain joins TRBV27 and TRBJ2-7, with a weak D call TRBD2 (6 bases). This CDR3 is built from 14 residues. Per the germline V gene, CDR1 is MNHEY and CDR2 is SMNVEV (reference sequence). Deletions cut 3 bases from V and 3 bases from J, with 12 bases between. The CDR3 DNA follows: TGTGCCAGCAGTTTCAGGGACTCCCGCTACGAGCAGTACTTC. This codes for CASSFRDSRYEQYF.

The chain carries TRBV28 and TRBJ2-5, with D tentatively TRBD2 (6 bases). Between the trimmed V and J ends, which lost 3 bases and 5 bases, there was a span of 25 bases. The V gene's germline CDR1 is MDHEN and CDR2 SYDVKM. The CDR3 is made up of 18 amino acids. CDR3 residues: CASSFFRAGTLLGETQYF. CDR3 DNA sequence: TGTGCCAGCAGTTTCTTTCGGGCAGGGACTCTGCTTGGCGAGACCCAGTACTTC.

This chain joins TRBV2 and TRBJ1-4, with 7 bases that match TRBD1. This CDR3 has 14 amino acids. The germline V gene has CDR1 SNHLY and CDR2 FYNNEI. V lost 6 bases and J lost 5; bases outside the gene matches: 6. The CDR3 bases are TGTGCCAGCAGGATGGGACAGAAAAATGAAAAACTGTTTTTT. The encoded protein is CASRMGQKNEKLFF.

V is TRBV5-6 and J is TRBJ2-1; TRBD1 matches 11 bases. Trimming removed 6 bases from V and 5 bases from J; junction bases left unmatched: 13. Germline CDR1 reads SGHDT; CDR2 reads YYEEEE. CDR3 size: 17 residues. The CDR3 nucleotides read TGTGCCAGCATCGGACAGGGGGCCATAGGACGGCACAATGAGCAGTTCTTC. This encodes CASIGQGAIGRHNEQFF.

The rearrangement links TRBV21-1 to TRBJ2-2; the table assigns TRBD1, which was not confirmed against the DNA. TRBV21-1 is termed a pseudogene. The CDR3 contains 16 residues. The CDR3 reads CASSKAGTGTTGELFF. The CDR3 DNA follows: TGTGCCAGCAGCAAGGCCGGGACAGGGACCACCGGGGAGCTGTTTTTT.

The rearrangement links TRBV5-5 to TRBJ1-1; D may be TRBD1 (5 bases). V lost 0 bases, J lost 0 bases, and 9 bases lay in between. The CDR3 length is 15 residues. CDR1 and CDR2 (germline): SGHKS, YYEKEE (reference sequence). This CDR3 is CASSLATVMNTEAFF. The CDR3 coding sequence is TGTGCCAGCAGCTTGGCGACAGTCATGAACACTGAAGCTTTCTTT.

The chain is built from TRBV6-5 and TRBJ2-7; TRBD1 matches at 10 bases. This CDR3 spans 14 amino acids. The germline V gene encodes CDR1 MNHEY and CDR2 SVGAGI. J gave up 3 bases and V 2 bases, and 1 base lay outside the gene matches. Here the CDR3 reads CASSYGDRGYEQYF. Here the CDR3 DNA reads TGTGCCAGCAGTTACGGGGACAGGGGCTACGAGCAGTACTTC.